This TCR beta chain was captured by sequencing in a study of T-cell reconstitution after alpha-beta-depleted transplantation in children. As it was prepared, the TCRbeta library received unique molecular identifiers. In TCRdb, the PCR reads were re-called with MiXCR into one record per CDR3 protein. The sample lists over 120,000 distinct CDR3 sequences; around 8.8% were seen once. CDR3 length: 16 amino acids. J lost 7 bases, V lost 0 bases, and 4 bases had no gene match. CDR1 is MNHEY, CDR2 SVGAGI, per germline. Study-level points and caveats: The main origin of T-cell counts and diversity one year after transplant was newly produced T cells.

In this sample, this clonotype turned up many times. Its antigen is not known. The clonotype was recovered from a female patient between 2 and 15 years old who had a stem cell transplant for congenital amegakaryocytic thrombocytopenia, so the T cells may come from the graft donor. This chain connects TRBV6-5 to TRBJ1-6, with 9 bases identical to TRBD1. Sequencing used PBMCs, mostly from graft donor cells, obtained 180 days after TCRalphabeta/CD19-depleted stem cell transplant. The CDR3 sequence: CASSYSTGGANSPLHF. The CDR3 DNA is TGTGCCAGCAGTTACTCAACAGGGGGCGCGAATTCACCCCTCCACTTT.